What follows describes a single T cell receptor beta chain. Its specificity is unknown. Germline V CDR1 and CDR2: MNHEY, SMNVEV (reference sequence). With 2 bases removed from V and 4 bases from J, the gap between germline ends came to 2 bases. This CDR3 contains 11 residues. These data originate in a study of OX40 agonist ivuxolimab in advanced cancers. Across the study: Prior anti-PD-1, anti-PD-L1 or anti-CTLA-4 therapy was allowed; around 43% had some. Study results and caveats: Some patients who did not respond also had low normalized T-cell clonal expansion. At 0.1 to 3.0 mg/kg and by week 6, CD4+ and CD8+ T cells in the blood had expanded clonally.

Sequenced by immunoSEQ multiplex PCR; TCRdb stores in-frame clones only, minus some. The sample has under 20,000 clones; about nine tenths are singletons. The sequencing used CD4+ or CD8+ T cells sorted from blood, collected in a trial of the OX40 agonist ivuxolimab. The chain has TRBV27 and TRBJ2-5; D is unresolved. This TCR came from an adult with an advanced solid tumor such as melanoma, head and neck, liver or kidney cancer. CDR3 nucleotides: TGTGCCAGCAGTTTAGGAGAGACCCAGTACTTC. Amino acid sequence: CASSLGETQYF.